These T cell receptor beta chains were read from a single sample in a study of blood T cell repertoires in COVID-19. Assay: immunoSEQ multiplex PCR; the TCRdb copy retains only in-frame clones and omits some. The sample holds under 100,000 clones, approximately 90% seen once. The sequencing sample was made of peripheral blood. The receptors originated from a male donor with acute or convalescent COVID-19. Each CDR3 is given with its conserved first and last residue. Fields, in order: CDR3 DNA, CDR3 protein, clone size, J gene, D gene, V gene. D genes are given only for firm matches. Clone size appears in some rows only: once, few, many, or a class for an expanded clone.

TGTGCCAGCTCAGGGGTCGAATCCTATGGCTACACCTTC	CASSGVESYGYTF	NA	TRBJ1-2	NA	TRBV3-1/TRBV3-2
TGTGCCAGCAGTGTCAGGGTTGTTAACTATGGCTACACCTTC	CASSVRVVNYGYTF	NA	TRBJ1-2	NA	TRBV2
TGTGCCAGCAGCTTAGCTCCAGGCACCTACAATGAGCAGTTCTTC	CASSLAPGTYNEQFF	NA	TRBJ2-1	NA	TRBV7-2
TGTGCCTGGAGTGTAATGGGAGATGAGCAGTTCTTC	CAWSVMGDEQFF	NA	TRBJ2-1	NA	TRBV30
TGTGCCAGCTCACCTCAAACTCCTGATGGCTACACCTTC	CASSPQTPDGYTF	NA	TRBJ1-2	NA	TRBV18
TGTGCCAGCAGCTTGCTCACGGAGGATTCACCCCTCCACTTT	CASSLLTEDSPLHF	NA	TRBJ1-6	NA	TRBV7-2
TGTGCCAGCAGCCCAGACAGGGCCCAAAACACCATATATTTT	CASSPDRAQNTIYF	NA	TRBJ1-3	TRBD1	TRBV6-5
TGCAGCGTGGAAAAGCGGGGGCCTAACAATGAGCAGTTCTTC	CSVEKRGPNNEQFF	NA	TRBJ2-1	TRBD2	TRBV29-1
TGTGCCAGTAGTATGGGGACTAGCGCGTTCTACGAGCAGTACTTC	CASSMGTSAFYEQYF	NA	TRBJ2-7	TRBD2	TRBV19
TGTGCCATCAGTGAGTCGCAGGGACAGACCTATAATTCACCCCTCCACTTT	CAISESQGQTYNSPLHF	NA	TRBJ1-6	TRBD1	TRBV10-3
TGCGCCAGCAGCGACAGGGGGCGGGCAGATACGCAGTATTTT	CASSDRGRADTQYF	NA	TRBJ2-3	TRBD1	TRBV5-1
TGTGCCACGTTAGAGGACAGGGGACACAACTATGGCTACACCTTC	CATLEDRGHNYGYTF	NA	TRBJ1-2	TRBD1	TRBV6-5
TGTGCCAGCAGGCGGCTAGCGGGGGGCGTTGACAATGAGCAGTTCTTC	CASRRLAGGVDNEQFF	NA	TRBJ2-1	TRBD2	TRBV2
TGTGCCAGCAGCTCCCCCAACAGGGACTACGAGCAGTACTTC	CASSSPNRDYEQYF	once	TRBJ2-7	NA	TRBV7-2
TGCAGTGCCCTGGACACCTACGAGCAGTACTTC	CSALDTYEQYF	NA	TRBJ2-7	NA	TRBV20-1
TGTGCCTGGAGTTGGGAGGCTGGAAACACCATATATTTT	CAWSWEAGNTIYF	NA	TRBJ1-3	NA	TRBV30
TGTGCCAGCAGCTTAGGCGGCCAAGAGACCCAGTACTTC	CASSLGGQETQYF	NA	TRBJ2-5	NA	TRBV11-2
TGTGCCAGCAGGCAGGGAATTCTCTCTGGAAACACCATATATTTT	CASRQGILSGNTIYF	NA	TRBJ1-3	NA	TRBV6-5
TGTGCCAGCAGCTTGGAGGGGCGATACGAGCAGTACTTC	CASSLEGRYEQYF	NA	TRBJ2-7	NA	TRBV5-6
TGTGCCAGCAGTATAGCGGGGGGGTCCCACGAGCAGTACTTC	CASSIAGGSHEQYF	NA	TRBJ2-7	TRBD2	TRBV6-5
TGCGCCAGCAGCCAAGCCGGGACAGGAGGGGAGTGGCTGTTTTTT	CASSQAGTGGEWLFF	NA	TRBJ1-4	TRBD1	TRBV4-1
TGCGCCAGCAGCTTGGCCGGGGGGGATAATTCACCCCTCCACTTT	CASSLAGGDNSPLHF	NA	TRBJ1-6	NA	TRBV5-1
TGTGCCAGCAGCTCCGACTCGGCCAACGTCCTGACTTTC	CASSSDSANVLTF	NA	TRBJ2-6	NA	TRBV12-3/TRBV12-4
TGTGCTAGCAGCTTAGCGTCGAGGACTAGCGGGGGTAGGACAGATACGCAGTATTTT	CASSLASRTSGGRTDTQYF	NA	TRBJ2-3	TRBD2	TRBV7-7
TGTGCCAGCAGCCGGGACAGGGATCTTGGTGAGCAGTTCTTC	CASSRDRDLGEQFF	NA	TRBJ2-1	TRBD1	TRBV3-1/TRBV3-2
TGTGCCAGCAGTTCCCTTTCGAACACTGAAGCTTTCTTT	CASSSLSNTEAFF	NA	TRBJ1-1	NA	TRBV6-2/TRBV6-3
TGTGCCAGCAGCCTTGGCAGGGGTTACACTGAAGCTTTCTTT	CASSLGRGYTEAFF	NA	TRBJ1-1	NA	TRBV7-3
TGTGCTAGTGGTTTAGGCCAGGGAAGAGACAATGAGCAGTTCTTC	CASGLGQGRDNEQFF	NA	TRBJ2-1	NA	TRBV12-5
TGTGCCAGCAGTTACTTACAGGGGGCGGAAAAACTGTTTTTT	CASSYLQGAEKLFF	NA	TRBJ1-4	TRBD1	TRBV6-5
TGTGCCAGTAGTATAAATCAAAGGGGAACCGCGCTCACTTTCTTT	CASSINQRGTALTFF	NA	TRBJ1-1	NA	TRBV19
TGTGCCAGCAGCCGCAGGGACAGGGAAGGTGGCTACACCTTC	CASSRRDREGGYTF	NA	TRBJ1-2	TRBD1	TRBV4-2
TGCAGCGTTGGGCCCCAGGGCTCCGGGGAGCTGTTTTTT	CSVGPQGSGELFF	NA	TRBJ2-2	NA	TRBV29-1
TGTGCCAGCAGCCCTGGACAGGGGTCACAGCCCCAGCATTTT	CASSPGQGSQPQHF	NA	TRBJ1-5	TRBD1	TRBV7-9
TGTGCCATCAGTGTGCAGGGTTTCTCCTACGAGCAGTACTTC	CAISVQGFSYEQYF	NA	TRBJ2-7	NA	TRBV10-3
TGTGCCAGCAGTCCGACCGGAGGCCCTGGGGCCAACGTCCTGACTTTC	CASSPTGGPGANVLTF	NA	TRBJ2-6	NA	TRBV2
TGTGCCAGCAGTTTAGGCCAGACAAACTCACCCCTCCACTTT	CASSLGQTNSPLHF	NA	TRBJ1-6	NA	TRBV28
TGTGCCAGCAGTGAAAGATTAACAGTTACCGGGGAGCTGTTTTTT	CASSERLTVTGELFF	NA	TRBJ2-2	NA	TRBV2
TGTGCCACCAGCGTAACCCACAGGGGGAGGGAGACCCAGTACTTC	CATSVTHRGRETQYF	few	TRBJ2-5	TRBD1	TRBV24-1
TGTGCCAGCAGCTCTCTAGGACAGGGGAGAGGGAACACTGAAGCTTTCTTT	CASSSLGQGRGNTEAFF	few	TRBJ1-1	TRBD1	TRBV7-6
TGTGCCAGTAGTATCGGGGACAGGTGGGAAAAACTGTTTTTT	CASSIGDRWEKLFF	NA	TRBJ1-4	TRBD1	TRBV19